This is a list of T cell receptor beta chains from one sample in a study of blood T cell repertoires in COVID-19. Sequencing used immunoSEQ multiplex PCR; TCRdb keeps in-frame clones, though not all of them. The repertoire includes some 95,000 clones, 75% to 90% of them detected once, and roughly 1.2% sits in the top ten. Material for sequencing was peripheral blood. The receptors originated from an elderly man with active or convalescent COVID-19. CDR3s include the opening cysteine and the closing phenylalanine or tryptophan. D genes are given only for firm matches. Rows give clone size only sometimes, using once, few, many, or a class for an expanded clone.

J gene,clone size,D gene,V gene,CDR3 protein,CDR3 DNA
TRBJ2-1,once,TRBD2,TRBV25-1,CASSELSGGLDEQFF,TGTGCCAGCAGTGAATTGTCGGGAGGGCTAGATGAGCAGTTCTTC
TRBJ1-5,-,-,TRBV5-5,CASSLAAGSNQPQHF,TGTGCCAGCAGCTTGGCCGCGGGTAGCAATCAGCCCCAGCATTTT
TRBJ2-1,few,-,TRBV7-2,CASSPYNEQFF,TGTGCCAGCAGCCCGTACAATGAGCAGTTCTTC
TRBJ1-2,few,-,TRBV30,CAWMRTEYGYTF,TGTGCCTGGATGCGGACAGAGTATGGCTACACCTTC
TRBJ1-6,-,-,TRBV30,CAWSVSGEGSPLHF,TGTGCCTGGAGCGTGTCAGGGGAAGGGTCACCCCTCCACTTT
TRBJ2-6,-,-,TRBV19,CASSIGVLGANVLTF,TGTGCCAGTAGTATTGGAGTGTTGGGGGCCAACGTCCTGACTTTC
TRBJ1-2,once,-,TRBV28,CASTAGAKGYGYTF,TGTGCCAGCACGGCAGGGGCCAAGGGCTATGGCTACACCTTC
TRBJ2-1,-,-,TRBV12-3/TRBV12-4,CASSFSAEQFF,TGTGCCAGCAGTTTCAGCGCAGAGCAGTTCTTC
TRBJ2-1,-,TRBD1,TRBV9,CASSVGQGSYNEQFF,TGTGCCAGCAGCGTAGGACAGGGTTCCTACAATGAGCAGTTCTTC
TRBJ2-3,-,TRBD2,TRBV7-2,CASSPTSGSTDTQYF,TGTGCCAGCAGCCCGACTAGCGGGAGTACAGATACGCAGTATTTT
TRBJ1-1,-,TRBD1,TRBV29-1,CSAMSGTGGTEAFF,TGCAGCGCTATGTCGGGGACAGGGGGCACTGAAGCTTTCTTT
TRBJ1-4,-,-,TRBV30,CAFSHPTKPNEKLFF,TGTGCCTTTTCCCACCCGACAAAGCCAAATGAAAAACTGTTTTTT
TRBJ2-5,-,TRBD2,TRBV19,CASTRAGVETQYF,TGTGCCAGTACCCGAGCGGGAGTGGAGACCCAGTACTTC
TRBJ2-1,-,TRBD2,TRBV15,CATSRTNRGYVIGREMGEQFF,TGTGCCACCAGCAGGACGAATCGGGGCTATGTCATTGGGCGGGAGATGGGTGAGCAGTTCTTC
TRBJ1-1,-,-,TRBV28,CASSHTQGNTEAFF,TGTGCCAGCAGTCACACTCAGGGAAACACTGAAGCTTTCTTT
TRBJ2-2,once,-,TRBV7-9,CASSSQTTGTPGELFF,TGTGCCAGCAGCTCACAAACGACGGGAACGCCCGGGGAGCTGTTTTTT
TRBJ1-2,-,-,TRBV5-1,CASSLAGYDYGYTF,TGCGCCAGCAGCTTGGCAGGGTACGACTATGGCTACACCTTC
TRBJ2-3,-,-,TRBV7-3,CASSPVGRPGSTDTQYF,TGTGCCAGCAGCCCAGTAGGGAGGCCAGGCAGCACAGATACGCAGTATTTT
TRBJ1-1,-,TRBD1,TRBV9,CASSRRDRGRNTEAFF,TGTGCCAGCAGTCGACGAGACAGGGGGCGCAACACTGAAGCTTTCTTT
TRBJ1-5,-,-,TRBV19,CASSKYSSNQPQHF,TGTGCCAGTAGCAAGTATAGTAGCAATCAGCCCCAGCATTTT
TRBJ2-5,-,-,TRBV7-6,CASSLMAIAGQETQYF,TGTGCCAGCAGCTTAATGGCGATCGCGGGGCAAGAGACCCAGTACTTC
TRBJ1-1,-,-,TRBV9,CASRRLNTEAFF,TGTGCCAGCAGGCGCCTGAACACTGAAGCTTTCTTT
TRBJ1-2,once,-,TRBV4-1,CASSVEGRYGYTF,TGCGCCAGCAGCGTGGAGGGTAGATATGGCTACACCTTC
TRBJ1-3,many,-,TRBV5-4,CASSLDGRAISGNTIYF,TGTGCCAGCAGCTTGGATGGCAGGGCCATCTCTGGAAACACCATATATTTT
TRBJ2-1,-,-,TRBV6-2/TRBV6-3,CASSYSGGSLNEQFF,TGTGCCAGCAGTTATTCTGGGGGGAGCCTCAATGAGCAGTTCTTC
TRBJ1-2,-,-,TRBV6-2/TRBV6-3,CASSYSTGGYTF,TGTGCCAGCAGTTACTCGACCGGGGGCTACACCTTC
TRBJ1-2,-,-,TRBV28,CASSLSGGAGSHYGYTF,TGTGCCAGCAGTTTATCGGGTGGGGCAGGGTCTCACTATGGCTACACCTTC
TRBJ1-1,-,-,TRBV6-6,CASSQPGGEAFF,TGTGCCAGCAGCCAACCGGGAGGTGAAGCTTTCTTT
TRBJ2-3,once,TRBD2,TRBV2,CASGAGAGDTQYF,TGTGCCAGCGGGGCGGGAGCGGGGGATACGCAGTATTTT
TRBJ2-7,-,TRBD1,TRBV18,CASSPDRVKAYEQYF,TGTGCCAGCTCACCCGACAGGGTTAAAGCCTACGAGCAGTACTTC
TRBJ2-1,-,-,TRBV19,CASSISDEQFF,TGTGCCAGTAGTATTAGTGATGAGCAGTTCTTC
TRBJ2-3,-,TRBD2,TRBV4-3,CASSQVWREADTQYF,TGCGCCAGCAGCCAAGTCTGGCGGGAGGCAGATACGCAGTATTTT
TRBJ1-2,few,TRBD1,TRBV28,CASSLRTGEDTF,TGTGCCAGCAGTTTACGGACAGGGGAGGACACCTTC
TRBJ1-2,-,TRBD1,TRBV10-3,CATRTGDNYGYTF,TGTGCCACGAGAACAGGGGACAACTATGGCTACACCTTC
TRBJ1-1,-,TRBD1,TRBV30,CAQSPIKGANTEAFF,TGTGCTCAAAGCCCTATCAAGGGGGCGAACACTGAAGCTTTCTTT
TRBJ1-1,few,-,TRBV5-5,CASSLTGNTEAFF,TGTGCCAGCAGCTTGACGGGAAACACTGAAGCTTTCTTT
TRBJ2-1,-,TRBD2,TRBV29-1,CSDRLAGVPYNEQFF,TGCAGCGATAGACTAGCGGGAGTACCCTACAATGAGCAGTTCTTC